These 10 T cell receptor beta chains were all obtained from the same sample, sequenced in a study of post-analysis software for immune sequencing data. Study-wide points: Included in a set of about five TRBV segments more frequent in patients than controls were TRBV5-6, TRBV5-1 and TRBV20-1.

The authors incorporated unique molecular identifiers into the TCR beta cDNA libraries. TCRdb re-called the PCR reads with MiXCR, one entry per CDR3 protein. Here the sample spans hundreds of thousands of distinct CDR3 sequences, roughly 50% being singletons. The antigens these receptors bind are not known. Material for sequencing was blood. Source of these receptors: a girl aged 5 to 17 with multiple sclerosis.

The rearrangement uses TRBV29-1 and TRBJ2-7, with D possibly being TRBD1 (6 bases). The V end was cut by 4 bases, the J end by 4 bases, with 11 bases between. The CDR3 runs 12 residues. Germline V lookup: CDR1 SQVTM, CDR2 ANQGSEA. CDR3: CSVAVRGYEQYF. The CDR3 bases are TGCAGCGTTGCAGTCAGGGGTTACGAGCAGTACTTC.

CDR3 amino acids: CASSLSWSGEAFF. CDR3 bases: TGTGCCAGCAGTTTATCTTGGTCAGGGGAAGCTTTCTTT. The chain combines TRBV27 with TRBJ1-1; D is perhaps TRBD1 (5 bases). Trimming pared 0 bases from V and 8 bases from J, leaving 10 bases between. This CDR3 is 13 amino acids long. The V gene's germline CDR1 is MNHEY and CDR2 SMNVEV (reference sequence).

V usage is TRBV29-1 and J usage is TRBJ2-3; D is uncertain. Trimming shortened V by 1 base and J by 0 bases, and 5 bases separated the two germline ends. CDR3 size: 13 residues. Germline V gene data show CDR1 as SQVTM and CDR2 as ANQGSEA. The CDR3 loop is CSVEGWSTDTQYF. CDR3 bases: TGCAGCGTTGAAGGATGGAGCACAGATACGCAGTATTTT.

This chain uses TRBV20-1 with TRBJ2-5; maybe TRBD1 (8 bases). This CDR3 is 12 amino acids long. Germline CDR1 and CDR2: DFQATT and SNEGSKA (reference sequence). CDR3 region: CSSDREGETQYF. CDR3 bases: TGCAGCTCGGACAGGGAGGGAGAGACCCAGTACTTC.

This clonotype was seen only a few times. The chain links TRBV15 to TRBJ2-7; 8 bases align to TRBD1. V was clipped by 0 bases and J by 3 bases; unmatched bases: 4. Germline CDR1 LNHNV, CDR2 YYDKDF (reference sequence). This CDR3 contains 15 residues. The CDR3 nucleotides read TGTGCCACCAGCAGAGACCCGACAGGGGACTACGAGCAGTACTTC. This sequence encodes CATSRDPTGDYEQYF. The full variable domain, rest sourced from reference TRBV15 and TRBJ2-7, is DAMVIQNPRYQVTQFGKPVTLSCSQTLNHNVMYWYQQKSSQAPKLLFHYYDKDFNNEADTPDNFQSRRPNTSFCFLDIRSPGLGDTAMYLCATSRDPTGDYEQYFGPGTRLTVT.

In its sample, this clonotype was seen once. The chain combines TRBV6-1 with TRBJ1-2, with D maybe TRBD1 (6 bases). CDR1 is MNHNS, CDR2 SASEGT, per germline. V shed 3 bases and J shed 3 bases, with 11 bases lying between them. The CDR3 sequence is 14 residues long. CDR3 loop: CASSDFTGHYGYTF. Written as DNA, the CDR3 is TGTGCCAGCAGTGATTTCACAGGGCACTATGGCTACACCTTC.

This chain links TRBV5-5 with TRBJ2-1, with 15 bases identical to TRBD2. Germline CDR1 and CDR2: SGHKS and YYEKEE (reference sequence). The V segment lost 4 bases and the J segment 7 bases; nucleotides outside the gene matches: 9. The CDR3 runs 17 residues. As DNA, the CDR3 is TGTGCCAGCAGCAAGTGGACTAGCGGGAGGGGAAAAAATGAGCAGTTCTTC. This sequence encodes CASSKWTSGRGKNEQFF.

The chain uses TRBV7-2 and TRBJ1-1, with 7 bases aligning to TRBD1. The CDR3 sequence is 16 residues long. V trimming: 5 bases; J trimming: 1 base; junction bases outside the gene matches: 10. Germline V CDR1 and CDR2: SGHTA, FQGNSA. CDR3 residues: CASSHYYRGTNTEAFF. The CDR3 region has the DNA TGTGCCAGCAGCCATTATTACAGGGGAACGAACACTGAAGCTTTCTTT.

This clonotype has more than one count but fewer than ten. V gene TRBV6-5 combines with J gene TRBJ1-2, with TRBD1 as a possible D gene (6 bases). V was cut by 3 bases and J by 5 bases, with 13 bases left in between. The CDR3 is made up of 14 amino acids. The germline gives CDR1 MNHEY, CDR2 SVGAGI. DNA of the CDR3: TGTGCCAGCAGTTATATCGGGGGCCGGTATGGCTACACCTTC. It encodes CASSYIGGRYGYTF.

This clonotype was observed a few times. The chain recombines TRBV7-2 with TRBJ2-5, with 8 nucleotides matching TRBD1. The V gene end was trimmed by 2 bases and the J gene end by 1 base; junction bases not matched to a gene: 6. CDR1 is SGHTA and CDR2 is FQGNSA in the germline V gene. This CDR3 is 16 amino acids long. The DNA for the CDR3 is TGTGCCAGCAGCTTATTCGGGACAGGAGGCCAAGAGACCCAGTACTTC. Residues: CASSLFGTGGQETQYF.